A selection of T cell receptor beta chains follows, all from one sample in a study of cytomegalovirus exposure and HLA in healthy donors. Repertoires were generated with immunoSEQ multiplex PCR, while TCRdb's copy carries only in-frame clones and drops some. The sample includes about 110,000 clones, over 75% of them seen just once. Specimen: PBMCs. The receptors stem from a woman in her 30s in good health and CMV-seropositive. Both conserved end residues are part of each CDR3. D genes are given only for firm matches. Clone size, where shown, is once, few, many, or a class for clones that have expanded.

j_gene,len,d_gene,abundance,v_gene,CDR3nt,CDR3aa
TRBJ2-2,14,NA,NA,TRBV5-1,TGCGCCAGCAGGGGCGGGTCGAACACCGGGGAGCTGTTTTTT,CASRGGSNTGELFF
TRBJ2-7,15,TRBD2,NA,TRBV7-8,TGTGCCAGCAGCCGGACTAGCGGGGTCCTCGGCGAGCAGTACTTC,CASSRTSGVLGEQYF
TRBJ2-2,18,TRBD2,NA,TRBV7-9,TGTGCCAGCAGCTTCCCGCTCACTAGCGGGGGGCCGACCGGGGAGCTGTTTTTT,CASSFPLTSGGPTGELFF
TRBJ2-6,14,NA,NA,TRBV6-1,TGTGCCAGCAGTGAATCGGGTGGGGCCAACGTCCTGACTTTC,CASSESGGANVLTF
TRBJ2-7,14,TRBD1,few,TRBV6-1,TGTGCCAGCAGTGAACGGACAGGGAGGTACGAGCAGTACTTC,CASSERTGRYEQYF
TRBJ2-1,14,NA,NA,TRBV5-1,TGCGCCAGCAGCTTGCGCGGGACAGCCGATGAGCAGTTCTTC,CASSLRGTADEQFF
TRBJ2-7,10,NA,NA,TRBV20-1,TGCAGTGCCGGTCACTACGAGCAGTACTTC,CSAGHYEQYF
TRBJ2-1,14,TRBD2,NA,TRBV30,TGTGCCTGGGGACTAGCGGGCCGCTACAATGAGCAGTTCTTC,CAWGLAGRYNEQFF
TRBJ2-4,16,NA,NA,TRBV6-1,TGTGCCAGCAGTGAAGGACGGGGGGCGACCAAAAACATTCAGTACTTC,CASSEGRGATKNIQYF
TRBJ2-1,15,NA,NA,TRBV15,TGTGCCACCAGCAGAGAACTGACGGGGAACAATGAGCAGTTCTTC,CATSRELTGNNEQFF
TRBJ2-7,15,TRBD2,NA,TRBV28,TGTGCCAGCAGTTTACGAACTAGCGGGGGACAAGAGCAGTACTTC,CASSLRTSGGQEQYF
TRBJ1-4,12,NA,NA,TRBV10-3,TGTGCCATCAGTGAGTCTCGGGAAAAACTGTTTTTT,CAISESREKLFF
TRBJ1-2,14,NA,NA,TRBV10-3,TGTGCCATCGGGATCAGGGGCGAAATCTATGGCTACACCTTC,CAIGIRGEIYGYTF
TRBJ2-7,15,TRBD1,once,TRBV4-1,TGCGCCAGCAGCCAGTCGGGGGACAGGGTCCACGAGCAGTACTTC,CASSQSGDRVHEQYF
TRBJ1-2,15,NA,NA,TRBV7-8,TGTGCCAGCAGCTTAGCCCAAGGTTTGGGGCATGGCTACACCTTC,CASSLAQGLGHGYTF
TRBJ1-1,10,NA,NA,TRBV29-1,TGCAGCGGCTGGGACAATGAAGCTTTCTTT,CSGWDNEAFF
TRBJ2-1,16,TRBD1,NA,TRBV6-1,TGTGCCAGCAGTGAACTGGGACAGGGGGCGGACAATGAGCAGTTCTTC,CASSELGQGADNEQFF
TRBJ1-2,16,TRBD1,few,TRBV7-8,TGTGCCAGCAGCTTAGGTGCGACAGGGAGTAACTATGGCTACACCTTC,CASSLGATGSNYGYTF
TRBJ2-3,14,TRBD2,NA,TRBV2,TGTGCCAGCAGTGGGACTAGCGGAACAGATACGCAGTATTTT,CASSGTSGTDTQYF
TRBJ2-2,15,NA,NA,TRBV5-1,TGCGCCAGCAGCTTGGGCAACTCGAACACCGGGGAGCTGTTTTTT,CASSLGNSNTGELFF
TRBJ2-3,16,TRBD2,NA,TRBV11-2,TGTGCCAGCAGCTTAGGCGGGGGGGCGCGAGGAGATACGCAGTATTTT,CASSLGGGARGDTQYF
TRBJ2-7,15,NA,NA,TRBV9,TGTGCCAGCAGCGTAGGAGAGGGAACCTCCTACGAGCAGTACTTC,CASSVGEGTSYEQYF
TRBJ2-5,13,TRBD1,NA,TRBV7-9,TGTGCCAGCAGCTTAGCGCCTCAGGGGGCCCAGTACTTC,CASSLAPQGAQYF
TRBJ2-5,17,TRBD1,NA,TRBV4-3,TGCGCCAGCAGCCAAGATCGGGCAGGGGGCCCGGGAGAGACCCAGTACTTC,CASSQDRAGGPGETQYF
TRBJ2-1,15,NA,NA,TRBV7-2,TGTGCCAGCAGCCTGGCCTCTCGCCGATACAATGAGCAGTTCTTC,CASSLASRRYNEQFF
TRBJ2-7,13,NA,NA,TRBV28,TGTGCCAGCAGTAAGGGGCTTCCCTACGAGCAGTACTTC,CASSKGLPYEQYF
TRBJ2-7,16,NA,NA,TRBV30,TGTGCCTGGGCGGGACCCCCGGCGGGTAACTCCTACGAGCAGTACTTC,CAWAGPPAGNSYEQYF
TRBJ2-7,14,NA,NA,TRBV13,TGTGCCAGCAGCCCAGAGACAGCCGCCGTCGGGCAGTACTTC,CASSPETAAVGQYF
TRBJ2-1,15,TRBD1,once,TRBV7-2,TGTGCCAGCAGCTTGGGGACAGGGGTTTACAATGAGCAGTTCTTC,CASSLGTGVYNEQFF
TRBJ2-5,16,NA,once,TRBV6-1,TGTGCCAGCAGTGAACTGGGACAATCGTACCAAGAGACCCAGTACTTC,CASSELGQSYQETQYF
TRBJ2-7,16,NA,NA,TRBV6-1,TGTGCCAGCAGTGAAGCCAGTAGCGATGCCTCCTACGAGCAGTACTTC,CASSEASSDASYEQYF
TRBJ1-2,14,TRBD1,NA,TRBV28,TGTGCCAGCAGTTCACAGGGGGGGGTCTATGGCTACACCTTC,CASSSQGGVYGYTF
TRBJ2-3,17,TRBD2,NA,TRBV13,TGTGCCAGCAGCCCCCAAGGACTAGCGGGGACCCGCCATACGCAGTATTTT,CASSPQGLAGTRHTQYF
TRBJ2-7,15,TRBD1,once,TRBV5-6,TGTGCCAGCAGTTTAACCAGGACAGGGGACTACGAGCAGTACTTC,CASSLTRTGDYEQYF
TRBJ2-7,11,NA,NA,TRBV7-2,TGTGCCACGGGACAAACCTACGAGCAGTACTTC,CATGQTYEQYF
TRBJ1-5,14,NA,NA,TRBV5-1,TGCGCCAGCAGCGAGGGCCCGACCTTGGGGCCCCAGCATTTT,CASSEGPTLGPQHF
TRBJ2-6,16,NA,NA,TRBV4-1,TGCGCCAGCAGCCTGGGACGCGGGGCTGGGGCCAACGTCCTGACTTTC,CASSLGRGAGANVLTF
TRBJ2-1,15,TRBD1,NA,TRBV5-4,TGTGCCAGCAGCTTAGCGCCGGGACAGTACAATGAGCAGTTCTTC,CASSLAPGQYNEQFF
TRBJ1-1,15,NA,NA,TRBV6-5,TGTGCCAGCAGTGACTCCCCGACAGGCCACACTGAAGCTTTCTTT,CASSDSPTGHTEAFF